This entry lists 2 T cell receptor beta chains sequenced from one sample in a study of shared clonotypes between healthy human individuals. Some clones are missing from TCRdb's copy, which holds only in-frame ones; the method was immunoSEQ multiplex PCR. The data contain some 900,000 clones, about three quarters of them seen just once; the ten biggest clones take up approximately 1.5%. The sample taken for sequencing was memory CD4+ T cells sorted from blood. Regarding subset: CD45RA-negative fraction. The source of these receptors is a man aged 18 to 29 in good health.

CDR3 in amino acids: CASSSGDSRDEQFF. The CDR3 DNA sequence: TGTGCCAGCAGCTCGGGGGACTCTCGGGATGAGCAGTTCTTC. The chain uses TRBV11-2 and TRBJ2-1, with D tentatively TRBD2 (6 bases). The ends were cut back, 4 bases at V and 8 bases at J, with 15 bases in the middle. The germline CDR1 and CDR2 sequences are SGHAT and FQNNGV. This CDR3 spans 14 amino acids.

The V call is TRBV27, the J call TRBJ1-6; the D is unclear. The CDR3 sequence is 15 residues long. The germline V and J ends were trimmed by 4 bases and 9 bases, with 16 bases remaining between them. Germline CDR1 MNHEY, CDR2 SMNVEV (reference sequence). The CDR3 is CASSSWITGGSPLHF. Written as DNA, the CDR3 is TGTGCCAGCAGTTCCTGGATCACGGGAGGTTCACCCCTCCACTTT.